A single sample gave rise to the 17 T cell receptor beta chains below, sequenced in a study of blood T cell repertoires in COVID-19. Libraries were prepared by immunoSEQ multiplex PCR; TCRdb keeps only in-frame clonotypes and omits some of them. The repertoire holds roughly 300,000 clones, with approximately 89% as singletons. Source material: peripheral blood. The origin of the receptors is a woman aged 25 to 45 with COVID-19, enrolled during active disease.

Here the CDR3 DNA reads TGTGCCAGCAGTGGCCAGGGGGTAGAGAATTCACCCCTCCACTTT. It translates to CASSGQGVENSPLHF. The chain couples TRBV27 to TRBJ1-6; 7 nucleotides agree with TRBD1. The trim removed 5 bases at V and 7 bases at J, leaving 8 bases unmatched. Germline-derived CDR1 and CDR2 are MNHEY and SMNVEV (reference sequence). This CDR3 has 15 residues.

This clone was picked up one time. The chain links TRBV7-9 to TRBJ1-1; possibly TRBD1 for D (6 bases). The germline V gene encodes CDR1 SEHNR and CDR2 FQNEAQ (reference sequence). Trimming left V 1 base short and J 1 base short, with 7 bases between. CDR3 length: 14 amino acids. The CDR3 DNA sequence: TGTGCCAGCAGCTTAGGGACAGCGAACACTGAAGCTTTCTTT. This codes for CASSLGTANTEAFF.

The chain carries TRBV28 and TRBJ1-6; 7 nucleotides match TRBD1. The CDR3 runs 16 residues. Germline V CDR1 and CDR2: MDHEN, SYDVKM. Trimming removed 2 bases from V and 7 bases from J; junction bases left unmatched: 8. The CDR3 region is CASSLDPGQFNSPLHF. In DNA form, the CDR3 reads TGTGCCAGCAGTTTAGATCCGGGACAGTTCAATTCACCCCTCCACTTT.

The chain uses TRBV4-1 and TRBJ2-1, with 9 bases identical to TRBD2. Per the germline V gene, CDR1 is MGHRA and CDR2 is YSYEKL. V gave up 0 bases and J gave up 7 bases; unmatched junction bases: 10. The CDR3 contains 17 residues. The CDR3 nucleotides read TGCGCCAGCAGCCAAGAGGTTAGCGGGAGTATCTATAATGAGCAGTTCTTC. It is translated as CASSQEVSGSIYNEQFF.

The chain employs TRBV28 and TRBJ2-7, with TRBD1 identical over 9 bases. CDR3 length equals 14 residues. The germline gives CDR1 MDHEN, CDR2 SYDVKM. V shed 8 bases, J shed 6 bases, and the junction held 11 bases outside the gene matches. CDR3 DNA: TGTGCCAGCGACACTCCGGGACAGGGAACCGAGCAGTACTTC. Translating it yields CASDTPGQGTEQYF.

The CDR3 sequence is CASSSRTSGNTGELFF. The CDR3 DNA follows: TGTGCCAGCAGCTCTAGGACTAGCGGTAACACCGGGGAGCTGTTTTTT. The chain links TRBV7-8 to TRBJ2-2; TRBD2 matches at 10 bases. In germline, CDR1 is SGHVS, CDR2 FQNEAQ. CDR3 length equals 16 residues. Germline trimming cut 4 bases from V and 2 bases from J; bases unmatched to any gene: 4.

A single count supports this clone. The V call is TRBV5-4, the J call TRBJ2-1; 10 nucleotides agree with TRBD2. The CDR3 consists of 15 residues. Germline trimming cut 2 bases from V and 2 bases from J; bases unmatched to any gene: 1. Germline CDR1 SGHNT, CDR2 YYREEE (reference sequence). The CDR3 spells CASSFGLAAYNEQFF. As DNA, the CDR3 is TGTGCCAGCAGCTTTGGACTAGCGGCCTACAATGAGCAGTTCTTC.

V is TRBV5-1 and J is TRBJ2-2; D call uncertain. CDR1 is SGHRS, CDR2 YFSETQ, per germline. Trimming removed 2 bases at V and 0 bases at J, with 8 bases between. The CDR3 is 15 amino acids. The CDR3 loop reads CASSFSNTNTGELFF. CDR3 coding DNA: TGCGCCAGCAGCTTCAGTAACACGAACACCGGGGAGCTGTTTTTT.

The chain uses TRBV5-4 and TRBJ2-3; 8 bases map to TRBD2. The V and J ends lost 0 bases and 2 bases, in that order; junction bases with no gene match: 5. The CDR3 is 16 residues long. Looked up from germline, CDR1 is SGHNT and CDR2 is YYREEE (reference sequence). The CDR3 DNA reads TGTGCCAGCAGCTTGGGAGCGGGAGTATACACAGATACGCAGTATTTT. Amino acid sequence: CASSLGAGVYTDTQYF.

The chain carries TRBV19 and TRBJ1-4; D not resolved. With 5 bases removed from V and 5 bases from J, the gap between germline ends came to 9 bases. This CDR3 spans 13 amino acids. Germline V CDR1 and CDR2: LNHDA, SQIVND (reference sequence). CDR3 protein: CASSYGVNEKLFF. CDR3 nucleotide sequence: TGTGCCAGTAGTTACGGGGTGAATGAAAAACTGTTTTTT.

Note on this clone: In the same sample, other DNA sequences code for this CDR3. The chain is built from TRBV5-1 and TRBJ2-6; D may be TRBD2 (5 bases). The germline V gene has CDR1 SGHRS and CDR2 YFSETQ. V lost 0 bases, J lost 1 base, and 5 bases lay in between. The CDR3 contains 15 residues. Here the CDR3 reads CASSLGGSGANVLTF. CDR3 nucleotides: TGCGCCAGCAGCTTGGGCGGGTCTGGGGCCAACGTCCTGACTTTC.

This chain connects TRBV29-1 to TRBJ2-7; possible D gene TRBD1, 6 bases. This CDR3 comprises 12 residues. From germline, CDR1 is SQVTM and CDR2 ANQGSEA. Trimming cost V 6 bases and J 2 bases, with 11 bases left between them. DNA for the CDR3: TGCAGCGTCCTATCAGGGGCCTACGAGCAGTACTTC. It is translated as CSVLSGAYEQYF.

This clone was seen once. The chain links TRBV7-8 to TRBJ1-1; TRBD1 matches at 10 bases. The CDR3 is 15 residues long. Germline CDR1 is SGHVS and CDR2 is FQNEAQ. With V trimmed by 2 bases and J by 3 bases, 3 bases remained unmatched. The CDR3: CASSLIGTGDTEAFF. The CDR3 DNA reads TGTGCCAGCAGCTTAATAGGGACAGGGGACACTGAAGCTTTCTTT. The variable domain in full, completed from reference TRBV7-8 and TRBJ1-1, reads GAGVSQSPRYKVAKRGQDVALRCDPISGHVSLFWYQQALGQGPEFLTYFQNEAQLDKSGLPSDRFFAERPEGSVSTLKIQRTQQEDSAVYLCASSLIGTGDTEAFFGQGTRLTVV.

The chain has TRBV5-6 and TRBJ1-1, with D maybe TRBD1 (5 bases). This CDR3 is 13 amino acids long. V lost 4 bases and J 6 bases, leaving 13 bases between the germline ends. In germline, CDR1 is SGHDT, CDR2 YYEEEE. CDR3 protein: CASSRLGVAEAFF. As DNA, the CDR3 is TGTGCCAGCAGCCGGTTAGGGGTCGCTGAAGCTTTCTTT.

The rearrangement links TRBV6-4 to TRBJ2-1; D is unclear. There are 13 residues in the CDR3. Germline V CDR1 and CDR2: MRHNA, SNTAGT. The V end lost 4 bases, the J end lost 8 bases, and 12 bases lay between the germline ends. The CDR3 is CASSVTTTDEQFF. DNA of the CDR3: TGTGCCAGCAGTGTAACCACTACCGATGAGCAGTTCTTC.

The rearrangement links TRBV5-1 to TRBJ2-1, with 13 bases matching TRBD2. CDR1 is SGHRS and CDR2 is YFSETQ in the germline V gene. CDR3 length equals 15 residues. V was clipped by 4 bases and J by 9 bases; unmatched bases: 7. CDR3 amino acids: CASSLGTSGISEQFF. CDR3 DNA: TGCGCCAGCAGCCTCGGGACTAGCGGGATAAGTGAGCAGTTCTTC. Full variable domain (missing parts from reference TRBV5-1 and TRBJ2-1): KAGVTQTPRYLIKTRGQQVTLSCSPISGHRSVSWYQQTPGQGLQFLFEYFSETQRNKGNFPGRFSGRQFSNSRSEMNVSTLELGDSALYLCASSLGTSGISEQFFGPGTRLTVL.

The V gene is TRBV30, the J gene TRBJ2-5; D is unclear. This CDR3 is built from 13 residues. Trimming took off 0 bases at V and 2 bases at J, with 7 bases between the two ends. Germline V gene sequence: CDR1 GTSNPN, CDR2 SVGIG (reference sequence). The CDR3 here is CAWSVISQETQYF. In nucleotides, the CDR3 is TGTGCCTGGAGTGTAATATCTCAAGAGACCCAGTACTTC.